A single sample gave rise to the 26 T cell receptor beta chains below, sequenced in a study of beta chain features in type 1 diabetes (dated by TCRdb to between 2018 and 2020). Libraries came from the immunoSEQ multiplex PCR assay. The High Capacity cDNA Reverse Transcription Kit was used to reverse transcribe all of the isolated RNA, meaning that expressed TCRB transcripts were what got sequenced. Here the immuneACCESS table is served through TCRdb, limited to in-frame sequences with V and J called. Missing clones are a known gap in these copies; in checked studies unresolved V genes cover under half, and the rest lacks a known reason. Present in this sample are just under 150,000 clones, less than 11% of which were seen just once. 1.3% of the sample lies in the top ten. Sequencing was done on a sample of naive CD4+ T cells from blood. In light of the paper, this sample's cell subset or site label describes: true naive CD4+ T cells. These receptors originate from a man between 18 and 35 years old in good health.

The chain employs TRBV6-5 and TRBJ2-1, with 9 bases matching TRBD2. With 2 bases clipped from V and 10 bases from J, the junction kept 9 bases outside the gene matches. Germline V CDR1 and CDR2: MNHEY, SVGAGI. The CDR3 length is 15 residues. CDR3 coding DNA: TGTGCCAGCAGTTACGAACGCGGGGGGGCCCGCGAGCAGTTCTTC. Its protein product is CASSYERGGAREQFF.

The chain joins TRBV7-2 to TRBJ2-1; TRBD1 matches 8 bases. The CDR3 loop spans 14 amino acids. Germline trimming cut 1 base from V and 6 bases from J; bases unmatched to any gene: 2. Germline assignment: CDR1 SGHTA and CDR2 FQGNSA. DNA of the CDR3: TGTGCCAGCAGCTTAGGGGGACAGGTCAATGAGCAGTTCTTC. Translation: CASSLGGQVNEQFF. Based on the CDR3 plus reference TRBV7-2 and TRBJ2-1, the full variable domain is GAGVSQSPSNKVTEKGKDVELRCDPISGHTALYWYRQSLGQGLEFLIYFQGNSAPDKSGLPSDRFSAERTGGSVSTLTIQRTQQEDSAVYLCASSLGGQVNEQFFGPGTRLTVL.

The CDR3 loop reads CATHPRWLFSNQPQHF. The CDR3, as DNA: TGTGCCACTCATCCCAGGTGGCTTTTTAGCAATCAGCCCCAGCATTTT. The chain joins TRBV19 to TRBJ1-5, with D uncertain. This CDR3 is built from 16 residues. V was shortened by 10 bases and J by 0 bases, with 19 bases between the two germline ends. Germline loops: CDR1 LNHDA, CDR2 SQIVND (reference sequence).

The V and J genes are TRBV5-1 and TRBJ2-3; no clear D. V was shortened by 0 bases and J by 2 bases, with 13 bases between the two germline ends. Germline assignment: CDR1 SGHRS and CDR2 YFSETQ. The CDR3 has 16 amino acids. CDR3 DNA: TGCGCCAGCAGCTTGGCCATGCACTCTCTCACAGATACGCAGTATTTT. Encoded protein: CASSLAMHSLTDTQYF. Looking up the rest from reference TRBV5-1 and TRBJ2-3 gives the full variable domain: KAGVTQTPRYLIKTRGQQVTLSCSPISGHRSVSWYQQTPGQGLQFLFEYFSETQRNKGNFPGRFSGRQFSNSRSEMNVSTLELGDSALYLCASSLAMHSLTDTQYFGPGTRLTVL.

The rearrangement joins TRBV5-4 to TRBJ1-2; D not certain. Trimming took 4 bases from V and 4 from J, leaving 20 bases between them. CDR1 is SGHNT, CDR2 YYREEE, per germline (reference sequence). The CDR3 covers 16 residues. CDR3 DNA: TGTGCCAGCAGCCCCGGTCGTCGAGGGCTAAGCTATGGCTACACCTTC. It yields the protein CASSPGRRGLSYGYTF.

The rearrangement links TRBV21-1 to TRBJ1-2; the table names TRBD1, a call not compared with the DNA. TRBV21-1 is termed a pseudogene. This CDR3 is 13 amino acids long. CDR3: CASSRQGSYGYTF. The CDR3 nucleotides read TGTGCCAGCAGCCGACAGGGAAGCTATGGCTACACCTTC.

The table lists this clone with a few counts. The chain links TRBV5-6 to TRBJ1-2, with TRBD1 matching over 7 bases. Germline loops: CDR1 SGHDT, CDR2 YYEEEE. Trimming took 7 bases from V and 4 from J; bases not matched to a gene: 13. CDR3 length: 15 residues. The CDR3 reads CASGLTGDNSYGYTF. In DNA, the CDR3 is TGTGCCAGCGGACTAACAGGGGATAATAGCTATGGCTACACCTTC.

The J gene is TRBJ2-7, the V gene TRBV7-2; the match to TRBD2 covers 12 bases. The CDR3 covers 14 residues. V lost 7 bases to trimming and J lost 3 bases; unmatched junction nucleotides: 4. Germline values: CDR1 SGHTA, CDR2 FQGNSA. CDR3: CASTRLAGDYEQYF. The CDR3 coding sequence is TGTGCCAGCACCAGACTAGCGGGGGACTACGAGCAGTACTTC. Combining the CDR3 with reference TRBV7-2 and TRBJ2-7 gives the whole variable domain GAGVSQSPSNKVTEKGKDVELRCDPISGHTALYWYRQSLGQGLEFLIYFQGNSAPDKSGLPSDRFSAERTGGSVSTLTIQRTQQEDSAVYLCASTRLAGDYEQYFGPGTRLTVT.

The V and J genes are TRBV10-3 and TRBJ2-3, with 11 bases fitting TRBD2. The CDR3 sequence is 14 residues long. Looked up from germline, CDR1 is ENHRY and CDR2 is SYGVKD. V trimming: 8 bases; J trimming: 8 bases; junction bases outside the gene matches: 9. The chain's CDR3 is CAIGFSGGDGTQYF. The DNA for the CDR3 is TGTGCCATCGGTTTTAGCGGGGGGGATGGTACGCAGTATTTT.

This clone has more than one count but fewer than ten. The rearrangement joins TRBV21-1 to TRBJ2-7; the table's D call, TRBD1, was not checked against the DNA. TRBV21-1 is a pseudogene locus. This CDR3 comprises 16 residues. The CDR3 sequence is CASSSAGQGALYEQYF. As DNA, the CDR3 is TGTGCCAGCAGCTCTGCGGGGCAGGGGGCTTTATACGAGCAGTACTTC.

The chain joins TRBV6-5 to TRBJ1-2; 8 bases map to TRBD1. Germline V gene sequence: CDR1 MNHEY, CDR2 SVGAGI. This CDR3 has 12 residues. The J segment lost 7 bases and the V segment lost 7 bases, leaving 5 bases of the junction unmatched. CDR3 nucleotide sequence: TGTGCCAGCAACTCAGGGGGCGGTGGCTACACCTTC. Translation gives CASNSGGGGYTF.

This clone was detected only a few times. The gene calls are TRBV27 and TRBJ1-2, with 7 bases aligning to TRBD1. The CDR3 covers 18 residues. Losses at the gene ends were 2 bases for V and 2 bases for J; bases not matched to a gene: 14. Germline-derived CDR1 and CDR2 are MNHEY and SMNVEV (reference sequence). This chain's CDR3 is CASSLEPINPTGNYGYTF. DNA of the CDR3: TGTGCCAGCAGTTTAGAGCCGATTAATCCGACAGGGAACTATGGCTACACCTTC.

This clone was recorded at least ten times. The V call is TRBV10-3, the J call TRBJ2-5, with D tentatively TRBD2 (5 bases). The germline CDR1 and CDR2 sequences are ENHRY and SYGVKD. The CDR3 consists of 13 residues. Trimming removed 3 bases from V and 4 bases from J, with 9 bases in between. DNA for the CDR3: TGTGCCATCAGTGACCGAGAGGGAGAGACCCAGTACTTC. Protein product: CAISDREGETQYF.

The CDR3 coding sequence is TGTGCCAGCTCACCACTGGGGGCGGGTATTGGAAACATTCAGTACTTC. Translated, it gives CASSPLGAGIGNIQYF. The chain recombines TRBV18 with TRBJ2-4, with D possibly matching TRBD1 (6 bases). The CDR3 consists of 16 residues. Trimming took off 1 base at V and 6 bases at J, with 16 bases between the two ends. CDR1 and CDR2 (germline): KGHSH, LQKENI.

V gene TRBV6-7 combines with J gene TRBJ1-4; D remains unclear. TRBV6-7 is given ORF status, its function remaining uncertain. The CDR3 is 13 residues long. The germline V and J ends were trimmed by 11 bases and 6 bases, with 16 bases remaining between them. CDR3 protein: CAARGFGDEKLFF. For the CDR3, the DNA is TGTGCCGCACGAGGGTTTGGAGATGAAAAACTGTTTTTT.

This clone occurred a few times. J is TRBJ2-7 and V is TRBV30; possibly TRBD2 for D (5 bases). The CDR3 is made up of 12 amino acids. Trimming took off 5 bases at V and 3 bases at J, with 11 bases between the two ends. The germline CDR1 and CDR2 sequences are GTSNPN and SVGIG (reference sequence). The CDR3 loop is CAWGRGGYEQYF. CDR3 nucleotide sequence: TGTGCCTGGGGGAGAGGCGGCTACGAGCAGTACTTC.

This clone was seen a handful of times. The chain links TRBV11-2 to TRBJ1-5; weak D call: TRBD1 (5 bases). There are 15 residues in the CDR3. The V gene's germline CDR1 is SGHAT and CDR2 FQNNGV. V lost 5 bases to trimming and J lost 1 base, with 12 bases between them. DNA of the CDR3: TGTGCCAGCAGCAGAACAGGTGTCAGCAATCAGCCCCAGCATTTT. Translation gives CASSRTGVSNQPQHF.

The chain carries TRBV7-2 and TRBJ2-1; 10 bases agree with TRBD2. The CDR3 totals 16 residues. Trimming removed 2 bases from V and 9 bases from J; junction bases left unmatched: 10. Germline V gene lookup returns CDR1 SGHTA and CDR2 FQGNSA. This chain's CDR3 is CASSLLGLAGAVEQFF. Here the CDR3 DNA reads TGTGCCAGCAGCTTACTAGGTCTAGCGGGGGCAGTTGAGCAGTTCTTC.

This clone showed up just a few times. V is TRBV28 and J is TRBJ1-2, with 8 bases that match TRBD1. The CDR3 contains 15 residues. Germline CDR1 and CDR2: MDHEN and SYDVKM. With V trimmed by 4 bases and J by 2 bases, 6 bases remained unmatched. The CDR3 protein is CASSSPGGANYGYTF. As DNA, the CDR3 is TGTGCCAGCAGTTCCCCAGGGGGCGCAAACTATGGCTACACCTTC.

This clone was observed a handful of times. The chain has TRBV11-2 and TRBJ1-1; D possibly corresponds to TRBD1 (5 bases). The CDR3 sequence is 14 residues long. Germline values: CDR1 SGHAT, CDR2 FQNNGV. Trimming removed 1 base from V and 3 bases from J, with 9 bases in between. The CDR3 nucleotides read TGTGCCAGCAGCTTAGGCGCCAGGGACACTGAAGCTTTCTTT. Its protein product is CASSLGARDTEAFF.

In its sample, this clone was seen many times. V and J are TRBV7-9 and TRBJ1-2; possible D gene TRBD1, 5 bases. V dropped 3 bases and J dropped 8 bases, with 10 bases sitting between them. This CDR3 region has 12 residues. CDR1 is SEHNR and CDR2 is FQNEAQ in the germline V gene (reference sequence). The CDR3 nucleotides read TGTGCCAGCAGCTTTGATCCAGGGGGCTACACCTTC. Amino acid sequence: CASSFDPGGYTF.

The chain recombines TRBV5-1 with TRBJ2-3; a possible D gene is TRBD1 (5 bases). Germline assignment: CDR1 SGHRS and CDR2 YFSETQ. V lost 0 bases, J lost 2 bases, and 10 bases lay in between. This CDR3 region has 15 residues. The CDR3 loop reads CASSLGDRDTDTQYF. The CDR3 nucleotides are TGCGCCAGCAGCTTGGGAGACAGAGACACAGATACGCAGTATTTT.

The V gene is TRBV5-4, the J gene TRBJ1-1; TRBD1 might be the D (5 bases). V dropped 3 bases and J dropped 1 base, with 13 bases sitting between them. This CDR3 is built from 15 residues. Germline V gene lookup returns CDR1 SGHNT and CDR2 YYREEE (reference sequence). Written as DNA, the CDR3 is TGTGCCAGCAGCTCACCCAGGGAGGGGAACACTGAAGCTTTCTTT. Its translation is CASSSPREGNTEAFF. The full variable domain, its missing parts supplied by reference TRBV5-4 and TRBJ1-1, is ETGVTQSPTHLIKTRGQQVTLRCSSQSGHNTVSWYQQALGQGPQFIFQYYREEENGRGNFPPRFSGLQFPNYSSELNVNALELDDSALYLCASSSPREGNTEAFFGQGTRLTVV.

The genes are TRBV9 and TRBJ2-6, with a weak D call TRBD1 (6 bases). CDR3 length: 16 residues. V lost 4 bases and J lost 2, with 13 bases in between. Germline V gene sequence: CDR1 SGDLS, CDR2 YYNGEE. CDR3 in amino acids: CASSIQGTPGANVLTF. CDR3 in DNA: TGTGCCAGCAGCATACAGGGTACTCCTGGGGCCAACGTCCTGACTTTC.

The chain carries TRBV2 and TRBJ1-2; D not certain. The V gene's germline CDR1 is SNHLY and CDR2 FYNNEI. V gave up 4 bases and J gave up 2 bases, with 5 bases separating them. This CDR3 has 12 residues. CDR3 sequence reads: CASSAGNYGYTF. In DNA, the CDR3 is TGTGCCAGCAGTGCCGGGAACTATGGCTACACCTTC.

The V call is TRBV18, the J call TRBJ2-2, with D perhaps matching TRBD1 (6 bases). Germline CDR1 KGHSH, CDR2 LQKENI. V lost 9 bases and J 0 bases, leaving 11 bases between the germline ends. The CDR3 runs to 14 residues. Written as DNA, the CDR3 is TGTGCCAGTTACAGGACAGCGAACACCGGGGAGCTGTTTTTT. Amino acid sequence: CASYRTANTGELFF. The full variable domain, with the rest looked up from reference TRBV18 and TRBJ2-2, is NAGVMQNPRHLVRRRGQEARLRCSPMKGHSHVYWYRQLPEEGLKFMVYLQKENIIDESGMPKERFSAEFPKEGPSILRIQQVVRGDSAAYFCASYRTANTGELFFGEGSRLTVL.